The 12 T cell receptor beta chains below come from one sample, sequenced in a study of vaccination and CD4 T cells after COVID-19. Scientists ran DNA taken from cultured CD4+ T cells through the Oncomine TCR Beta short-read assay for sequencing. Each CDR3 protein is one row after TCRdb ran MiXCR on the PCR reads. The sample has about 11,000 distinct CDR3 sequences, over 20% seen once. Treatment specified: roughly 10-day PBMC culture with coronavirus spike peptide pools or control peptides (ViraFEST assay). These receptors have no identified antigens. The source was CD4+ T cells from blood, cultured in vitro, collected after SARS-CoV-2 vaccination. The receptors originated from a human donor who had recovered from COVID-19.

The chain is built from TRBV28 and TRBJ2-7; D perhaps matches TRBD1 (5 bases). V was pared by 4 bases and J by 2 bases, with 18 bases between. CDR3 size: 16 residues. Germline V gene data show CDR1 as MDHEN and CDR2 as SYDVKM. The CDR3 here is CASSSPQASMTYEQYF. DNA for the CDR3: TGTGCCAGCAGTTCTCCACAGGCCTCAATGACCTACGAGCAGTACTTC.

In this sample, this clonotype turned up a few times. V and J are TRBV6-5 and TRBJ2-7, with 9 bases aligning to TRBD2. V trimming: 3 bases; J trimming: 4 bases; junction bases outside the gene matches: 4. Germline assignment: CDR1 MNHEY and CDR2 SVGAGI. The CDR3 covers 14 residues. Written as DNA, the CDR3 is TGTGCCAGCAGTTATGCGGGGGGGGCTTACGAGCAGTACTTC. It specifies CASSYAGGAYEQYF.

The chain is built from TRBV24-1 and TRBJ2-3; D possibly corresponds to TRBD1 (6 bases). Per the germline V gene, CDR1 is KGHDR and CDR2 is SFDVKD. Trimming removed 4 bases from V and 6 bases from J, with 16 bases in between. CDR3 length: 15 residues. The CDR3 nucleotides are TGTGCCACCAGTGAGAGGGGGACCTATAAGGATACGCAGTATTTT. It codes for CATSERGTYKDTQYF.

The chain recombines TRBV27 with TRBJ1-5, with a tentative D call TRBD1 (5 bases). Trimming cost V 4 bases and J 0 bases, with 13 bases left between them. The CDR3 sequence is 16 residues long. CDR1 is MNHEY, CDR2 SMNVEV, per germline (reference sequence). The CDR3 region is CASSSGARGSNQPQHF. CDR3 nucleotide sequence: TGTGCCAGCAGTTCCGGGGCCCGGGGTAGCAATCAGCCCCAGCATTTT.

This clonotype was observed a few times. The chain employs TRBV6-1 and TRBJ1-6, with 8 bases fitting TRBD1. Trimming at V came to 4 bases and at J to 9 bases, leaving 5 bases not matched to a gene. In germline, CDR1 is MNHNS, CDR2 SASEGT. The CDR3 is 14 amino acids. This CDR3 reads CASSGTGSTSPLHF. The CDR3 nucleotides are TGTGCCAGCAGTGGGACAGGGAGCACTTCACCCCTCCACTTT.

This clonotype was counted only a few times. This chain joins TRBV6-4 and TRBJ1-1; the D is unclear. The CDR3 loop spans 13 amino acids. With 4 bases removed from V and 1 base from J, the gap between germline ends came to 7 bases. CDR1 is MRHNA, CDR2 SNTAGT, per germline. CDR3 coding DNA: TGTGCCAGCAGTGCCGGTAGGAACACTGAAGCTTTCTTT. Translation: CASSAGRNTEAFF.

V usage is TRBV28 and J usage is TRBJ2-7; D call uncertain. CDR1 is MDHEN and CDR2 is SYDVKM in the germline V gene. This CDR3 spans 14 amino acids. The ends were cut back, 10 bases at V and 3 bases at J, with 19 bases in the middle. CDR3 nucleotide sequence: TGTGCCACGAAGCAATCGGCCCTCCTCTACGAGCAGTACTTC. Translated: CATKQSALLYEQYF. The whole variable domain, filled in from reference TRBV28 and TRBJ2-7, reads DVKVTQSSRYLVKRTGEKVFLECVQDMDHENMFWYRQDPGLGLRLIYFSYDVKMKEKGDIPEGYSVSREKKERFSLILESASTNQTSMYLCATKQSALLYEQYFGPGTRLTVT.

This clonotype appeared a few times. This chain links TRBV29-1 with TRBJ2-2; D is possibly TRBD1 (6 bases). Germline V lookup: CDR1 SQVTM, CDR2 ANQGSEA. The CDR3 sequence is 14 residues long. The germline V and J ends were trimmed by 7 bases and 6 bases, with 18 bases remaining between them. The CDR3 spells CSARWGPIAGELFF. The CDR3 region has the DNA TGCAGCGCCCGGTGGGGGCCTATTGCCGGGGAGCTGTTTTTT.

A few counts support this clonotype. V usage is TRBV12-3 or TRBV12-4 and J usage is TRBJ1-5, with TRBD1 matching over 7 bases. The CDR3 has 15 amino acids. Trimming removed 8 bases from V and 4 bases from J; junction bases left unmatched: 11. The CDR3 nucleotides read TGTGCCAGCGGCAGAGGGACAGCAGGGAATCAGCCCCAGCATTTT. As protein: CASGRGTAGNQPQHF.

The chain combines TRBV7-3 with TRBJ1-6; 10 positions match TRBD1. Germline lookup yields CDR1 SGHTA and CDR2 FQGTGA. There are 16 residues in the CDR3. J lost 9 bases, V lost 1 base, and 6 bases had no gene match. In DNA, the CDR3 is TGTGCCAGCAGCTTAATAGCAGGGGACAGGGGTTCACCCCTCCACTTT. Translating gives CASSLIAGDRGSPLHF.

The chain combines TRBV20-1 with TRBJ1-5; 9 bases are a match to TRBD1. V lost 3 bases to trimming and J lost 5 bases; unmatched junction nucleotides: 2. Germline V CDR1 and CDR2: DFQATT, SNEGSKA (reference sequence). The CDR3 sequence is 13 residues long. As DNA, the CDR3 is TGCAGTGCTAGTAGGGACAGGGATCAGCCCCAGCATTTT. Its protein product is CSASRDRDQPQHF.

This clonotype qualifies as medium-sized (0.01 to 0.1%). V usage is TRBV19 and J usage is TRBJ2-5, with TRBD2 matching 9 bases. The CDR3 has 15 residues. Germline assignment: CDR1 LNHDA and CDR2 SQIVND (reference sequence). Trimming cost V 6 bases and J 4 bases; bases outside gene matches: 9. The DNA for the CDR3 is TGTGCCAGTAGAAAAGGGGTAGCGGGAGCAGAGACCCAGTACTTC. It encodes CASRKGVAGAETQYF.